This passage covers 21 T cell receptor beta chains from one sample sequenced in a study of identical twins. TCRdb processed the 5' RACE reads anew with MiXCR; each CDR3 protein has one entry. This sample has some 1,600,000 distinct CDR3 sequences, with roughly 35% found just once. Source material: cord blood. Source of these receptors: a newborn girl in good health.

Of note for this clonotype: Compared with germline, one end of the junction differs, possibly owing to a read error. The CDR3 DNA reads as TGTGCCACCGGCAGAGGACAGGGTATTTTGCACGAGCAGTACTTC. Protein: CATGRGQGILHEQYF. The chain couples TRBV15 to TRBJ2-4; TRBD1 aligns across 8 bases. The last part of the DNA fits TRBJ2-7 better; the J call may be wrong. The CDR3 consists of 15 residues. Germline-derived CDR1 and CDR2 are LNHNV and YYDKDF (reference sequence).

The chain combines TRBV5-1 with TRBJ1-1; possible D gene TRBD1, 6 bases. Germline V gene data show CDR1 as SGHRS and CDR2 as YFSETQ. The CDR3 spans 16 residues. V was trimmed by 2 bases and J by 0 bases, leaving 14 bases between them. The CDR3 DNA is TGCGCCAGCAGCTTTGGGACACCGGCCCTGAACACTGAAGCTTTCTTT. Protein: CASSFGTPALNTEAFF.

This clonotype has more than one count but fewer than ten. The V gene is TRBV7-8, the J gene TRBJ2-1, with D tentatively TRBD1 (5 bases). V lost 5 bases, J lost 8 bases, and 16 bases lay in between. CDR1 is SGHVS and CDR2 is FQNEAQ in the germline V gene. The CDR3 loop spans 14 amino acids. DNA for the CDR3: TGTGCCAGCAGCCCCGGACAACCATTGGATGAGCAGTTCTTC. It specifies CASSPGQPLDEQFF. The variable domain in full, with the rest retrieved from reference TRBV7-8 and TRBJ2-1, is GAGVSQSPRYKVAKRGQDVALRCDPISGHVSLFWYQQALGQGPEFLTYFQNEAQLDKSGLPSDRFFAERPEGSVSTLKIQRTQQEDSAVYLCASSPGQPLDEQFFGPGTRLTVL.

The chain combines TRBV6-1 with TRBJ1-2, with a possible D match to TRBD1 (6 bases). Trimming took 8 bases from V and 0 from J, leaving 22 bases between them. Germline loops: CDR1 MNHNS, CDR2 SASEGT. This CDR3 has 17 amino acids. The CDR3 protein is CASRLSPSTGTNYGYTF. CDR3 nucleotides: TGTGCCAGCCGCCTAAGCCCCTCTACAGGGACTAACTATGGCTACACCTTC.

V and J are TRBV5-1 and TRBJ2-5; 12 bases are shared with TRBD2. CDR3 size: 16 residues. Trimming removed 5 bases from V and 0 bases from J; junction bases left unmatched: 5. The germline CDR1 and CDR2 sequences are SGHRS and YFSETQ. CDR3 residues: CASSWTSGTYQETQYF. The CDR3 region has the DNA TGCGCCAGCAGTTGGACTAGCGGGACGTACCAAGAGACCCAGTACTTC.

This clonotype was observed a few times. The rearrangement joins TRBV20-1 to TRBJ2-7; a possible D gene is TRBD2 (5 bases). Germline V CDR1 and CDR2: DFQATT, SNEGSKA (reference sequence). The CDR3 has 11 amino acids. The CDR3 DNA reads as TGCAGCGCCGGGATCGGGTACGAGCAGTACTTC. Protein product: CSAGIGYEQYF.

Worth noting for this clonotype: The junction departs from germline at one end; a sequencing error may be responsible. The chain couples TRBV15 to TRBJ1-2; tentatively, D is TRBD1 (5 bases). The CDR3 sequence is 14 residues long. Germline V gene lookup returns CDR1 LNHNV and CDR2 YYDKDF (reference sequence). CDR3 region: CASSSSRGGAFYTF. The DNA for the CDR3 is TGTGCCTCCAGCAGTTCTAGGGGTGGCGCTTTCTACACCTTC.

The genes are TRBV4-2 and TRBJ1-2; tentatively, D is TRBD1 (5 bases). Germline values: CDR1 LGHNA, CDR2 YNFKEQ. This CDR3 has 15 residues. The V and J ends lost 0 bases and 4 bases respectively, with 12 bases between them. Written as DNA, the CDR3 is TGTGCCAGCAGCCAAGATTTGGGGCAGCCCTATGGCTACACCTTC. Translated, it gives CASSQDLGQPYGYTF.

The V and J genes are TRBV3-1 and TRBJ2-3, with D tentatively TRBD2 (6 bases). The V and J ends lost 2 bases and 2 bases respectively, with 26 bases between them. There are 20 residues in the CDR3. Germline V gene sequence: CDR1 LGHDT, CDR2 YNNKEL (reference sequence). CDR3 residues: CASSQRGFGSGLIFTDTQYF. In nucleotides, the CDR3 is TGTGCCAGCAGCCAACGTGGGTTTGGTTCGGGACTTATTTTCACAGATACGCAGTATTTT.

This clonotype was counted many times. The genes are TRBV27 and TRBJ2-5; TRBD2 aligns across 8 bases. The CDR3 totals 17 residues. Trimming cost V 2 bases and J 6 bases; bases outside gene matches: 14. Germline assignment: CDR1 MNHEY and CDR2 SMNVEV (reference sequence). The CDR3 bases are TGTGCCAGCAGTTTAAAAAGCGGGAGAAATTTCTGGAAGACCCAGTACTTC. Its translation is CASSLKSGRNFWKTQYF.

The genes are TRBV20-1 and TRBJ1-3, with 8 bases identical to TRBD1. The J segment lost 2 bases and the V segment lost 0 bases, leaving 6 bases of the junction unmatched. CDR1 is DFQATT and CDR2 is SNEGSKA in the germline V gene (reference sequence). CDR3 size: 16 residues. The CDR3 sequence: CSARDSRRGPGNTIYF. The CDR3 coding sequence is TGCAGTGCTAGAGATAGCCGCAGGGGGCCTGGAAACACCATATATTTT.

The rearrangement links TRBV6-2 or TRBV6-3 to TRBJ2-1; 8 bases line up with TRBD2. In germline, CDR1 is MNHEY, CDR2 SVGEGT. The CDR3 runs 15 residues. Unmatched junction bases numbered 6, after V lost 0 bases and J lost 8 bases. CDR3 nucleotide sequence: TGTGCCAGCAGTTACTCGCCCGGGAGGGCCCATGAGCAGTTCTTC. This codes for CASSYSPGRAHEQFF.

This clonotype was found a few times. Sequence at one end of the junction differs from germline and may be a read error. The chain is built from TRBV7-2 and TRBJ1-2, with D uncertain. CDR1 and CDR2 (germline): SGHTA, FQGNSA. This CDR3 contains 13 residues. DNA of the CDR3: TGTGCCGGCAGCCTTGCTATTAACTATGGCTACACCTTC. Translation: CAGSLAINYGYTF.

This clonotype has a handful of counts. The chain joins TRBV4-2 to TRBJ2-7; 9 positions match TRBD1. Losses at the gene ends were 3 bases for V and 0 bases for J; bases not matched to a gene: 3. Germline V gene data show CDR1 as LGHNA and CDR2 as YNFKEQ. The CDR3 contains 15 residues. CDR3 nucleotides: TGTGCCAGCAGCCAGGTACAGGGGGCCTCCTACGAGCAGTACTTC. Its protein product is CASSQVQGASYEQYF.

In this sample, this clonotype turned up a few times. The chain carries TRBV5-6 and TRBJ2-1; 13 positions match TRBD2. This CDR3 contains 17 residues. Germline assignment: CDR1 SGHDT and CDR2 YYEEEE. With V trimmed by 0 bases and J by 2 bases, 2 bases remained unmatched. The CDR3: CASSLAGLAGTYNEQFF. The CDR3 DNA reads TGTGCCAGCAGCTTGGCGGGACTAGCGGGGACCTACAATGAGCAGTTCTTC. The full variable domain, with the rest looked up from reference TRBV5-6 and TRBJ2-1, is DAGVTQSPTHLIKTRGQQVTLRCSPKSGHDTVSWYQQALGQGPQFIFQYYEEEERQRGNFPDRFSGHQFPNYSSELNVNALLLGDSALYLCASSLAGLAGTYNEQFFGPGTRLTVL.

The chain couples TRBV2 to TRBJ2-1; 10 bases map to TRBD2. The V segment lost 10 bases and the J segment 2 bases; nucleotides outside the gene matches: 8. The CDR3 covers 15 residues. Per germline, CDR1 SNHLY and CDR2 FYNNEI. CDR3 protein: CANSGSGGAYNEQFF. In nucleotides, the CDR3 is TGTGCCAACTCGGGCAGCGGGGGGGCCTACAATGAGCAGTTCTTC.

The chain is built from TRBV30 and TRBJ1-2; 7 bases fit TRBD1. Trimming removed 5 bases from V and 12 bases from J; junction bases left unmatched: 9. This CDR3 has 11 amino acids. Germline CDR1 reads GTSNPN; CDR2 reads SVGIG (reference sequence). As DNA, the CDR3 is TGTGCCTGGGGTAGGGGACAGTCGCACACCTTC. This encodes CAWGRGQSHTF.

This clonotype has a handful of counts. The chain couples TRBV20-1 to TRBJ1-3; 9 nucleotides line up with TRBD1. CDR1 DFQATT and CDR2 SNEGSKA come from the germline V gene (reference sequence). This CDR3 region has 14 residues. J lost 0 bases, V lost 3 bases, and 0 bases had no gene match. The CDR3 protein is CSARTGGSGNTIYF. The CDR3 DNA follows: TGCAGTGCTAGGACAGGGGGCTCTGGAAACACCATATATTTT.

The chain carries TRBV29-1 and TRBJ2-7; 9 nucleotides align to TRBD1. J gave up 3 bases and V 6 bases, and 9 bases lay outside the gene matches. CDR1 SQVTM and CDR2 ANQGSEA come from the germline V gene. The CDR3 is 14 amino acids. CDR3 region: CSVPWDRAGYEQYF. The CDR3 DNA reads as TGCAGCGTGCCCTGGGACAGGGCGGGCTACGAGCAGTACTTC.

The chain uses TRBV20-1 and TRBJ2-7; D perhaps matches TRBD1 (6 bases). V was shortened by 2 bases and J by 3 bases, with 23 bases between the two germline ends. The CDR3 has 17 amino acids. From germline, CDR1 is DFQATT and CDR2 SNEGSKA (reference sequence). The CDR3: CSARSPDRRLNIYEQYF. In nucleotides, the CDR3 is TGCAGTGCTAGATCCCCCGACAGGCGACTAAACATCTACGAGCAGTACTTC.

This clonotype was detected a few times. The gene calls are TRBV18 and TRBJ1-2; tentatively, D is TRBD1 (6 bases). CDR3 length equals 13 residues. V was pared by 4 bases and J by 3 bases, with 9 bases between. CDR1 and CDR2 (germline): KGHSH, LQKENI. The CDR3 DNA reads TGTGCCAGCTCACACGGACAGTACTATGGCTACACCTTC. Protein product: CASSHGQYYGYTF.